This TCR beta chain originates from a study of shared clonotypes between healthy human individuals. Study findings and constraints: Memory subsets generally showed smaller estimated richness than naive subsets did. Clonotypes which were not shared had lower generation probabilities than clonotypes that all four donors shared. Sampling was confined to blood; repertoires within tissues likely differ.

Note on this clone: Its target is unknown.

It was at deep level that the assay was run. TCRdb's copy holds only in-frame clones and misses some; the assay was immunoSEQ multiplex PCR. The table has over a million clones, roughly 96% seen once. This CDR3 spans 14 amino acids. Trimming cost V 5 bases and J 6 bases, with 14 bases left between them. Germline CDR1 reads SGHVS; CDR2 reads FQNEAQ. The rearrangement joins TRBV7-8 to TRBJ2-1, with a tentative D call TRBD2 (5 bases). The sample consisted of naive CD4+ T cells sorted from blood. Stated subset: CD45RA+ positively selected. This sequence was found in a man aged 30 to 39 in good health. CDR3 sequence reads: CASSRQRVPNEQFF. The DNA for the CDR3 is TGTGCCAGCAGCCGCCAGAGGGTTCCCAATGAGCAGTTCTTC.